The entry that follows covers one T cell receptor (beta chain) sequence. This sample stems from a study of blood T cell repertoires in COVID-19. Study-level information: Italy, Spain and the United States were the sources of the convalescent and acute COVID-19 samples. Sample material is recorded as cDNA or gDNA derived from T cells, B-cell-depleted T cells, or PBMCs.

Germline CDR1 is LNHDA and CDR2 is SQIVND (reference sequence). CDR3 size: 13 residues. Trimming removed 4 bases from V and 3 bases from J; junction bases left unmatched: 2. Original data processing: Quantification of nucleated cells was approximated via reference gene primer amplification. The protocol was immunoSEQ multiplex PCR, while the TCRdb copy is restricted to in-frame clones and leaves out a portion. For V, J and clone size, that table is used; D and trimming come from the DNA. In the table there are some 170,000 clones, around four fifths of which are singletons. This chain uses TRBV19 with TRBJ2-7; 8 nucleotides match TRBD1. The clonotype originates from a woman of 80 years or more with active or convalescent COVID-19. The sample taken for sequencing was peripheral blood. In nucleotides, the CDR3 is TGTGCCAGTAGTAGGACAGGGAACTACGAGCAGTACTTC. Amino acids: CASSRTGNYEQYF.